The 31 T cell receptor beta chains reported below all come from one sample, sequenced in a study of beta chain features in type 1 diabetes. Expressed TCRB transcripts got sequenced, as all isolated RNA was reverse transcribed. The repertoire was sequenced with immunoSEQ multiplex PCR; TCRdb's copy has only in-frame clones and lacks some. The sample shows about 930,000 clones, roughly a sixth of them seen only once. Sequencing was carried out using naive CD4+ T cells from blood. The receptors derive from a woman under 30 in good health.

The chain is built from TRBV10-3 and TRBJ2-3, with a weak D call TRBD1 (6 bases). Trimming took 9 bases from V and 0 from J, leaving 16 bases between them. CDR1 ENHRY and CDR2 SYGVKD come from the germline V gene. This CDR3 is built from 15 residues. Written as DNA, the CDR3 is TGTGCCATGTCGGACCGGGACATCAGCACAGATACGCAGTATTTT. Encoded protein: CAMSDRDISTDTQYF.

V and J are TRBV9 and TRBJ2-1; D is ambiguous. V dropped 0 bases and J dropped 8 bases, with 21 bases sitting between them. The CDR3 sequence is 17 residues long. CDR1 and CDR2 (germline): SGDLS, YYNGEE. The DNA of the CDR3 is TGTGCCAGCAGCGTAGCTACTCTTTCAGGCTTTGTGGATGAGCAGTTCTTC. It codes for CASSVATLSGFVDEQFF.

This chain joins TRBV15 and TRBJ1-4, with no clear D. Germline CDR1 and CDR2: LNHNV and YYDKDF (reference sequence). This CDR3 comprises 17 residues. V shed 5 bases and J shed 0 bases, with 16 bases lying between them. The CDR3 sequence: CATSESWGFATNEKLFF. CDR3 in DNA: TGTGCCACCAGCGAGAGTTGGGGATTTGCAACTAATGAAAAACTGTTTTTT.

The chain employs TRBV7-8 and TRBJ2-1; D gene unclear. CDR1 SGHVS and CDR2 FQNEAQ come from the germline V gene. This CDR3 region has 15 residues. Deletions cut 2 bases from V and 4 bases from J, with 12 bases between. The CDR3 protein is CASSLKQGKYNEQFF. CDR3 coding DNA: TGTGCCAGCAGCTTAAAGCAAGGAAAGTACAATGAGCAGTTCTTC.

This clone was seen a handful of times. CDR3 protein: CASSEQGDYGYTF. In DNA, the CDR3 is TGTGCCAGCAGTGAACAGGGAGACTATGGCTACACCTTC. The V gene is TRBV25-1, the J gene TRBJ1-2; TRBD1 might be the D (5 bases). Per germline, CDR1 MGHDK and CDR2 SYGVNS. The CDR3 contains 13 residues. Trimming took off 2 bases at V and 3 bases at J, with 7 bases between the two ends.

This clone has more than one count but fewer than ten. The CDR3 nucleotides are TGTGCCAGCAGCTTAGCCCCGAACCTTAGCACAGATACGCAGTATTTT. It yields the protein CASSLAPNLSTDTQYF. V usage is TRBV7-9 and J usage is TRBJ2-3; D not resolved. The germline V gene has CDR1 SEHNR and CDR2 FQNEAQ (reference sequence). The CDR3 runs to 16 residues. The V and J ends lost 0 bases and 0 bases respectively, with 10 bases between them. The full variable domain, in which reference TRBV7-9 and TRBJ2-3 provide the parts outside the CDR3, is DTGVSQNPRHKITKRGQNVTFRCDPISEHNRLYWYRQTLGQGPEFLTYFQNEAQLEKSRLLSDRFSAERPKGSFSTLEIQRTEQGDSAMYLCASSLAPNLSTDTQYFGPGTRLTVL.

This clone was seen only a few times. DNA of the CDR3: TGCAGCGTTTCAAGCGGAACAACCGGGGAGCTGTTTTTT. It codes for CSVSSGTTGELFF. V gene TRBV29-1 combines with J gene TRBJ2-2, with D perhaps TRBD2 (5 bases). This CDR3 has 13 amino acids. The V end was cut by 5 bases, the J end by 5 bases, with 12 bases between. The germline V gene encodes CDR1 SQVTM and CDR2 ANQGSEA.

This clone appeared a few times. The CDR3 loop reads CASSTSETYEQYF. The CDR3 DNA reads as TGTGCCAGCAGTACTAGCGAAACCTACGAGCAGTACTTC. V and J are TRBV28 and TRBJ2-7; 7 bases line up with TRBD2. The CDR3 covers 13 residues. The V gene's germline CDR1 is MDHEN and CDR2 SYDVKM. The ends lost 5 bases at V and 2 bases at J; junction bases unmatched: 3.

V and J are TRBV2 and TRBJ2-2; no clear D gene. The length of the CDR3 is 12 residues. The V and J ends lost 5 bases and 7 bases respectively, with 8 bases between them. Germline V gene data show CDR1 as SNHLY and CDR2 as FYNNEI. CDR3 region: CASSLIGGELFF. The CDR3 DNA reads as TGTGCCAGCAGTCTAATCGGCGGGGAGCTGTTTTTT.

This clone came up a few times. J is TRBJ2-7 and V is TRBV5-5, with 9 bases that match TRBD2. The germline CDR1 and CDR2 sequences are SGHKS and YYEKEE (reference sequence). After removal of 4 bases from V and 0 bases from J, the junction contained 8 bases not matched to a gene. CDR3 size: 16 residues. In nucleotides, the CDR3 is TGTGCCAGCAGCGCACGACTAGCGGCAAGCTCCTACGAGCAGTACTTC. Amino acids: CASSARLAASSYEQYF.

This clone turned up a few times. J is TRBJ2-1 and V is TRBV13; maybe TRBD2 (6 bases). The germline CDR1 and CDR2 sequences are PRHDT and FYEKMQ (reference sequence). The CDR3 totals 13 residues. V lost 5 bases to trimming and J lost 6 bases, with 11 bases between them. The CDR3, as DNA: TGTGCCAGCAGCCCCTCCGGGGGCAATGAGCAGTTCTTC. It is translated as CASSPSGGNEQFF. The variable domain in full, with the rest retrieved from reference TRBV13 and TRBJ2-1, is AAGVIQSPRHLIKEKRETATLKCYPIPRHDTVYWYQQGPGQDPQFLISFYEKMQSDKGSIPDRFSAQQFSDYHSELNMSSLELGDSALYFCASSPSGGNEQFFGPGTRLTVL.

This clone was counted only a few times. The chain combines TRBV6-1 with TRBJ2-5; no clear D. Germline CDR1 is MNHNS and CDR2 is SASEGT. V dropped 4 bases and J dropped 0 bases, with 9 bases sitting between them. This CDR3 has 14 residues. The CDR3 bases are TGTGCCAGCAGTGTCGGCCACTACCAAGAGACCCAGTACTTC. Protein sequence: CASSVGHYQETQYF.

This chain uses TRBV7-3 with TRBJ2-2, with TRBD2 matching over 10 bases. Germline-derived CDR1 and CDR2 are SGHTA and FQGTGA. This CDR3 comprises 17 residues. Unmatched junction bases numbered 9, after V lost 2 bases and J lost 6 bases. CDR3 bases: TGTGCCAGCAGCTTAGGAGCGGGAGGGCCATGGGCCGGGGAGCTGTTTTTT. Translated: CASSLGAGGPWAGELFF. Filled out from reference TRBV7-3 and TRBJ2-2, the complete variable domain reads GAGVSQTPSNKVTEKGKYVELRCDPISGHTALYWYRQSLGQGPEFLIYFQGTGAADDSGLPNDRFFAVRPEGSVSTLKIQRTERGDSAVYLCASSLGAGGPWAGELFFGEGSRLTVL.

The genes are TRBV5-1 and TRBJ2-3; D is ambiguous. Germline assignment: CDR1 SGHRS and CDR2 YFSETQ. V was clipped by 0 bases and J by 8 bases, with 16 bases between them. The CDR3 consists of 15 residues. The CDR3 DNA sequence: TGCGCCAGCAGCTTGGTGGGTCAGTCAGACGGTACGCAGTATTTT. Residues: CASSLVGQSDGTQYF. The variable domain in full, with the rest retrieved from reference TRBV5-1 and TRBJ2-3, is KAGVTQTPRYLIKTRGQQVTLSCSPISGHRSVSWYQQTPGQGLQFLFEYFSETQRNKGNFPGRFSGRQFSNSRSEMNVSTLELGDSALYLCASSLVGQSDGTQYFGPGTRLTVL.

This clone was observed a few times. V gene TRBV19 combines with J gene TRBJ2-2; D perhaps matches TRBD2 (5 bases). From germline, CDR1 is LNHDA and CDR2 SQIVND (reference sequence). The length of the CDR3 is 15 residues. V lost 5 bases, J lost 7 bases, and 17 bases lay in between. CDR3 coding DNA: TGTGCCAGTAGTCTCCTGGGTAGCGTCGACGGGGAGCTGTTTTTT. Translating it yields CASSLLGSVDGELFF.

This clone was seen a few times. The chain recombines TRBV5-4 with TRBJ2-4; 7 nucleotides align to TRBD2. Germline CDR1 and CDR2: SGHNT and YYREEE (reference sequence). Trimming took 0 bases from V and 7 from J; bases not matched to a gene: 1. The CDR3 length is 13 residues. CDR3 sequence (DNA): TGTGCCAGCAGCTTGGGACTAGCCAACATTCAGTACTTC. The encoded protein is CASSLGLANIQYF.

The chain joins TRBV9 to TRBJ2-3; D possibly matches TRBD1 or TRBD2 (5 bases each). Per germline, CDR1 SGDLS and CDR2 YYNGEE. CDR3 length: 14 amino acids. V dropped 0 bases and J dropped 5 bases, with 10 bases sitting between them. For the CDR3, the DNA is TGTGCCAGCAGCGTAGTGGGGGACCAAGATACGCAGTATTTT. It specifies CASSVVGDQDTQYF.

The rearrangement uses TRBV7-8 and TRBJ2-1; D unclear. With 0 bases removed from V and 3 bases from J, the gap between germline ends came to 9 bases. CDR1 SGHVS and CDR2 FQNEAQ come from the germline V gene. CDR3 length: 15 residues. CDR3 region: CASSLAQIGYNEQFF. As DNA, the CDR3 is TGTGCCAGCAGCTTAGCCCAGATCGGCTACAATGAGCAGTTCTTC. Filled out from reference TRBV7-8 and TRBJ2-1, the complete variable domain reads GAGVSQSPRYKVAKRGQDVALRCDPISGHVSLFWYQQALGQGPEFLTYFQNEAQLDKSGLPSDRFFAERPEGSVSTLKIQRTQQEDSAVYLCASSLAQIGYNEQFFGPGTRLTVL.

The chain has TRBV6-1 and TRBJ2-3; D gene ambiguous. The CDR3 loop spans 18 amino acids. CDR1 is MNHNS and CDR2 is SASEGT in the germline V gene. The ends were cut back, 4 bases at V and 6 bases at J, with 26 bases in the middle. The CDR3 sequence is CASSAGILAADLFDTQYF. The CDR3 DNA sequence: TGTGCCAGCAGTGCTGGTATCTTGGCAGCCGATCTTTTTGATACGCAGTATTTT.

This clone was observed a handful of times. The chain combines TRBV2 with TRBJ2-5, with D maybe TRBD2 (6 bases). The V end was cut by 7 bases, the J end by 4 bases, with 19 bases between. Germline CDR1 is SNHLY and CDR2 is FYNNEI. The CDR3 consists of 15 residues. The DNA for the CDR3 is TGTGCCAGCATCCGACTAACCCCCGGGGGAGAGACCCAGTACTTC. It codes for CASIRLTPGGETQYF.

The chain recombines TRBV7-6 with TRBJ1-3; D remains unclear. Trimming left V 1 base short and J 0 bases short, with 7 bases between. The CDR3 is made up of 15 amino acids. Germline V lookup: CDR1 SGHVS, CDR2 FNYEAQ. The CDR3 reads CASSLGTISGNTIYF. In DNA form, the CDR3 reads TGTGCCAGCAGCTTAGGGACGATCTCTGGAAACACCATATATTTT.

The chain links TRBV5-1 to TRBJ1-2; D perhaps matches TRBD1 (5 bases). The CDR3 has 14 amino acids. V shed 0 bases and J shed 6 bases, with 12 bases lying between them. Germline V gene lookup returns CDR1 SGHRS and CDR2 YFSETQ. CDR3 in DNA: TGCGCCAGCAGCTTGGTTGCCGGACAAAATGGCTACACCTTC. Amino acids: CASSLVAGQNGYTF.

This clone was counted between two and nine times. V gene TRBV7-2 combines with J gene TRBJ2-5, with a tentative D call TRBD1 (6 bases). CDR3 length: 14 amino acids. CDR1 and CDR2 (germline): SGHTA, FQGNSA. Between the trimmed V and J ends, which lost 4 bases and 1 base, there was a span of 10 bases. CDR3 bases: TGTGCCAGCAGCTCGCAGGGGCCCCAAGAGACCCAGTACTTC. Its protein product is CASSSQGPQETQYF.

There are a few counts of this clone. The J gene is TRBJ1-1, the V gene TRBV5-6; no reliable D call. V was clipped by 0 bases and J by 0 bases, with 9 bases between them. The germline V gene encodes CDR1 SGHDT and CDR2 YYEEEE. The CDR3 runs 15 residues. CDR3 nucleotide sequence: TGTGCCAGCAGCTTGGATGCCTCCATGAACACTGAAGCTTTCTTT. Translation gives CASSLDASMNTEAFF.

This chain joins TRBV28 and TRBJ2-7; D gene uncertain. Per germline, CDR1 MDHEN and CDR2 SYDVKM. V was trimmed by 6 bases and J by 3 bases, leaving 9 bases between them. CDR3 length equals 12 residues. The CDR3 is CASRGRHYEQYF. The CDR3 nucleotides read TGTGCCAGCAGAGGACGGCACTACGAGCAGTACTTC.

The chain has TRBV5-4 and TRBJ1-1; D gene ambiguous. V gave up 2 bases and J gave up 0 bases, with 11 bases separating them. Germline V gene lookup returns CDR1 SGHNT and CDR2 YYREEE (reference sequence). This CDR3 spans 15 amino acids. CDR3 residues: CASSFGPIMNTEAFF. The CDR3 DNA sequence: TGTGCCAGCAGCTTCGGGCCCATTATGAACACTGAAGCTTTCTTT.

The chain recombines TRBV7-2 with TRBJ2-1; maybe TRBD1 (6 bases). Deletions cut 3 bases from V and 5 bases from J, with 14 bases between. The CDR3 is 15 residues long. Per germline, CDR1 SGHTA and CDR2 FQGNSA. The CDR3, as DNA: TGTGCCAGCAGCTTGGGACATCCCATAAACAATGAGCAGTTCTTC. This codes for CASSLGHPINNEQFF.

The CDR3 sequence is CASSRGDAGAYEQYF. The CDR3 nucleotides are TGTGCCAGCAGTCGGGGGGACGCAGGGGCCTACGAGCAGTACTTC. The rearrangement uses TRBV28 and TRBJ2-7; a weak D match, TRBD2 (7 bases). CDR3 size: 15 residues. The V and J ends lost 5 bases and 2 bases respectively, with 16 bases between them. Germline V CDR1 and CDR2: MDHEN, SYDVKM.

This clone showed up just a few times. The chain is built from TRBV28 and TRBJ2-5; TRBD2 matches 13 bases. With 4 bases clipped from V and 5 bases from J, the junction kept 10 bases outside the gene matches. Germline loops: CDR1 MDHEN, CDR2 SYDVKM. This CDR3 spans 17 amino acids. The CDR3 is CASSYPRTSGRIETQYF. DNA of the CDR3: TGTGCCAGCAGTTATCCCAGGACTAGCGGGAGAATTGAGACCCAGTACTTC.

CDR3 nucleotide sequence: TGTGCCAGCAAAATGGACAGGGGGCCTCACTACGAGCAGTACTTC. Translated, it gives CASKMDRGPHYEQYF. The chain employs TRBV6-5 and TRBJ2-7, with 11 bases lining up with TRBD1. The germline CDR1 and CDR2 sequences are MNHEY and SVGAGI. The CDR3 covers 15 residues. With V trimmed by 7 bases and J by 3 bases, 8 bases remained unmatched.

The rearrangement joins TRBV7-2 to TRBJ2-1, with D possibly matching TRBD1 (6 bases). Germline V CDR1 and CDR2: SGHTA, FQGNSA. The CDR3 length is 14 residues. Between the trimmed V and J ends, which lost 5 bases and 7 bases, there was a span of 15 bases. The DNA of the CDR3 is TGTGCCAGCAGCCGTGAGAGGGGGAGTAATGAGCAGTTCTTC. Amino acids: CASSRERGSNEQFF. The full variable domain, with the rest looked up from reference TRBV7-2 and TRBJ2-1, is GAGVSQSPSNKVTEKGKDVELRCDPISGHTALYWYRQSLGQGLEFLIYFQGNSAPDKSGLPSDRFSAERTGGSVSTLTIQRTQQEDSAVYLCASSRERGSNEQFFGPGTRLTVL.